The 22 T cell receptor beta chains below were found in one sample sequenced in a study of radiotherapy plus CTLA-4 blockade in lung cancer. Profiling relied on immunoSEQ multiplex PCR, and the TCRdb table lists in-frame clones only, not all of them. The table has 50,000 to 65,000 clones, approximately 79% seen once. The sequencing here drew on peripheral blood, taken from a patient treated with radiotherapy plus ipilimumab. Every receptor here comes from a human donor with non-small cell lung cancer who had a complete response to radiotherapy plus ipilimumab.

This chain joins TRBV12-5 and TRBJ1-2; D is perhaps TRBD1 (5 bases). Germline CDR1 and CDR2: LGHNT and FRNRAP. The CDR3 has 16 residues. The V and J ends lost 2 bases and 1 base respectively, with 14 bases between them. The CDR3: CASGLSPTALNYGYTF. CDR3 nucleotide sequence: TGTGCTAGTGGTTTGAGCCCGACAGCCCTTAACTATGGCTACACCTTC.

The chain couples TRBV29-1 to TRBJ2-1, with TRBD1 matching over 9 bases. J gave up 4 bases and V 5 bases, and 3 bases lay outside the gene matches. Germline loops: CDR1 SQVTM, CDR2 ANQGSEA. The length of the CDR3 is 13 residues. This CDR3 reads CSVRGQGYNEQFF. The CDR3 DNA reads as TGCAGCGTTAGGGGACAGGGTTACAATGAGCAGTTCTTC.

This CDR3 is CASSDGSGVYEQYV. The CDR3 nucleotides read TGCGCCAGCAGCGATGGTAGCGGTGTCTACGAGCAGTACGTC. This chain links TRBV10-2 with TRBJ2-7; the D gene is possibly TRBD2 (6 bases). V was cut by 6 bases and J by 3 bases, with 15 bases left in between. CDR1 is WSHSY and CDR2 is SAAADI in the germline V gene. The CDR3 has 14 amino acids.

In its sample, this clone was seen a few times. The chain uses TRBV19 and TRBJ1-1; 9 bases map to TRBD1. V lost 6 bases, J lost 8 bases, and 13 bases stayed unmatched. Germline V lookup: CDR1 LNHDA, CDR2 SQIVND (reference sequence). CDR3 length: 15 amino acids. CDR3 DNA sequence: TGTGCCAGTAGCCCGATTCGGGACAGGGATACCGAAGCTTTCTTT. As protein: CASSPIRDRDTEAFF.

The V call is TRBV10-3, the J call TRBJ2-7; possibly TRBD1 for D (6 bases). The CDR3 sequence is 13 residues long. The V end lost 3 bases, the J end lost 4 bases, and 10 bases lay between the germline ends. CDR1 and CDR2 (germline): ENHRY, SYGVKD. The CDR3 region has the DNA TGTGCCATCAGTGACCAGGGGTTATACGAGCAGTACTTC. It translates to CAISDQGLYEQYF.

This chain uses TRBV9 with TRBJ2-3, with D tentatively TRBD2 (7 bases). This CDR3 comprises 14 residues. Trimming removed 7 bases at V and 2 bases at J, with 14 bases between. CDR1 is SGDLS and CDR2 is YYNGEE in the germline V gene. The CDR3 region is CASGGAVHTDTQYF. The CDR3 DNA follows: TGTGCCAGCGGGGGGGCGGTACACACAGATACGCAGTATTTT.

The V and J genes are TRBV30 and TRBJ1-6, with 7 bases lining up with TRBD1. Trimming took 7 bases from V and 9 from J; bases not matched to a gene: 9. This CDR3 has 13 residues. CDR1 is GTSNPN and CDR2 is SVGIG in the germline V gene (reference sequence). The CDR3 DNA reads as TGTGCCTCGAGGGGACAGTTGGGTTCACCCCTCCACTTT. Its protein product is CASRGQLGSPLHF.

This clone has just a few counts. The chain employs TRBV19 and TRBJ1-1, with 9 bases aligning to TRBD1. CDR3 length: 14 amino acids. After removal of 7 bases from V and 5 bases from J, the junction contained 8 bases not matched to a gene. CDR1 and CDR2 from the germline V gene are LNHDA and SQIVND (reference sequence). CDR3 coding DNA: TGTGCCAGTACCCTCACAGGGGGCAAGACTGAAGCTTTCTTT. It yields the protein CASTLTGGKTEAFF.

This sequence joins TRBV6-6 and TRBJ1-5, with D hard to call. Trimming took 2 bases from V and 0 from J, leaving 11 bases between them. The CDR3 is 16 residues long. The germline V gene has CDR1 MNHNY and CDR2 SVGAGI (reference sequence). Here the CDR3 DNA reads TGTGCCAGCAGTTACACGCCTAGGTATAGCAATCAGCCCCAGCATTTT. Amino acid sequence: CASSYTPRYSNQPQHF.

V gene TRBV7-8 combines with J gene TRBJ2-5; the D gene is possibly TRBD2 (5 bases). The CDR3 extends over 15 amino acids. Between the trimmed V and J ends, which lost 3 bases and 2 bases, there was a span of 13 bases. Germline loops: CDR1 SGHVS, CDR2 FQNEAQ. The CDR3 here is CASSLIWLAQETQYF. CDR3 nucleotide sequence: TGTGCCAGCAGCTTGATTTGGCTAGCACAAGAGACCCAGTACTTC.

This chain uses TRBV5-4 with TRBJ1-1; D might be TRBD1 (5 bases). This CDR3 has 15 residues. The V end was cut by 0 bases, the J end by 4 bases, with 13 bases between. Germline V gives CDR1 SGHNT, CDR2 YYREEE (reference sequence). The DNA for the CDR3 is TGTGCCAGCAGCTTGGATGGGGGGGGGTCCACTGAAGCTTTCTTT. Translated: CASSLDGGGSTEAFF.

CDR3 sequence reads: CASSLSQGTDTQYF. The CDR3 DNA sequence: TGTGCCAGCAGTCTATCCCAGGGCACAGATACGCAGTATTTT. The chain recombines TRBV2 with TRBJ2-3; no reliable D call. Germline V gene sequence: CDR1 SNHLY, CDR2 FYNNEI. The length of the CDR3 is 14 residues. The ends were cut back, 5 bases at V and 1 base at J, with 10 bases in the middle.

The chain recombines TRBV18 with TRBJ2-7; 10 nucleotides agree with TRBD2. The CDR3 runs 14 residues. V shed 3 bases and J 4 bases; nucleotides not matched to a gene: 3. The germline V gene encodes CDR1 KGHSH and CDR2 LQKENI. The CDR3 reads CASSPSGGVYEQYF. DNA of the CDR3: TGTGCCAGCTCACCCAGCGGGGGGGTTTACGAGCAGTACTTC.

V and J are TRBV7-9 and TRBJ2-5; weak D call: TRBD1 (7 bases). With 3 bases removed from V and 5 bases from J, the gap between germline ends came to 13 bases. CDR3 length: 14 amino acids. Germline lookup yields CDR1 SEHNR and CDR2 FQNEAQ (reference sequence). CDR3 nucleotides: TGTGCCAGCAGCTTCCTATCAGGGGGGGAGACCCAGTACTTC. Encoded protein: CASSFLSGGETQYF.

This clone was counted a few times. The chain recombines TRBV28 with TRBJ2-7; 12 bases are a match to TRBD1. Germline loops: CDR1 MDHEN, CDR2 SYDVKM. This CDR3 spans 15 amino acids. Germline trimming cut 4 bases from V and 7 bases from J; bases unmatched to any gene: 8. CDR3 protein: CASSSTGTGGVEQYV. Written as DNA, the CDR3 is TGTGCCAGCAGTTCGACCGGGACAGGGGGCGTAGAGCAGTACGTC.

This sequence joins TRBV7-9 and TRBJ1-2, with D perhaps matching TRBD1 (5 bases). This CDR3 contains 18 residues. Germline V gene lookup returns CDR1 SEHNR and CDR2 FQNEAQ (reference sequence). Deletions cut 4 bases from V and 6 bases from J, with 27 bases between. The CDR3 nucleotides are TGTGCCAGCAGCTCTGTGTTGGGGCTACAGCGCGGAAGGAATGGCTACACCTTC. Residues: CASSSVLGLQRGRNGYTF.

The J gene is TRBJ2-6, the V gene TRBV2; 7 bases map to TRBD1. The J segment lost 0 bases and the V segment lost 4 bases, leaving 6 bases of the junction unmatched. CDR1 is SNHLY, CDR2 FYNNEI, per germline. This CDR3 has 17 residues. Here the CDR3 reads CASSVTGQSSGANVLTF. CDR3 in DNA: TGTGCCAGCAGTGTAACGGGACAGAGCTCTGGGGCCAACGTCCTGACTTTC.

The V and J genes are TRBV4-3 and TRBJ1-1; 7 bases line up with TRBD1. V shed 0 bases, J shed 3 bases, and the junction held 4 bases outside the gene matches. The CDR3 is 15 amino acids. The V gene's germline CDR1 is LGHNA and CDR2 YSLEER. Here the CDR3 DNA reads TGCGCCAGCAGCCAAGATAGCAGGGGGGACACTGAAGCTTTCTTT. It yields the protein CASSQDSRGDTEAFF.

The chain employs TRBV7-2 and TRBJ2-3, with TRBD2 identical over 7 bases. V trimming: 3 bases; J trimming: 1 base; junction bases outside the gene matches: 1. This CDR3 has 14 residues. The germline CDR1 and CDR2 sequences are SGHTA and FQGNSA. CDR3 amino acids: CASSFSGGTDTQYF. For the CDR3, the DNA is TGTGCCAGCAGCTTCAGCGGGGGCACAGATACGCAGTATTTT.

This clone was seen only a few times. V usage is TRBV5-8 and J usage is TRBJ1-2; D not certain. CDR1 and CDR2 (germline): SGHTS, YDEGEE. The CDR3 runs to 12 residues. V was trimmed by 4 bases and J by 8 bases, leaving 12 bases between them. The DNA for the CDR3 is TGTGCCAGCAGCCTCGGCCGCGGGGGCTACACCTTC. Translated, it gives CASSLGRGGYTF.

The chain is built from TRBV6-6 and TRBJ1-6, with 7 positions matching TRBD1. Germline CDR1 reads MNHNY; CDR2 reads SVGAGI (reference sequence). With V trimmed by 9 bases and J by 8 bases, 10 bases remained unmatched. CDR3 length: 14 amino acids. The CDR3 region is CASRQGDSYSPLHF. CDR3 in DNA: TGTGCCAGTCGTCAGGGGGACAGCTATTCACCCCTCCACTTT.

The chain couples TRBV30 to TRBJ2-5, with unresolved D. This CDR3 has 13 residues. Germline CDR1 is GTSNPN and CDR2 is SVGIG (reference sequence). V was trimmed by 2 bases and J by 5 bases, leaving 12 bases between them. The DNA of the CDR3 is TGTGCCTGGAGTATTTACAGAAGTGAGACCCAGTACTTC. This translates into CAWSIYRSETQYF.